This TCR beta chain derives from a study of regulatory T cells in long-lasting Graves disease. Time point given: newly diagnosed GD, antithyroid drugs for less than 3 months. Construction of the TCR library relied on RNA isolated from PBMCs. The source of the patients was an endocrinology department in Xi'an, China. In building TCR beta libraries, iRepertoire HTBI primers were used together with Arm-PCR of CDR3 regions. Via MiXCR, TCRdb re-called the multiplex PCR reads, giving one row per CDR3 protein. The sample lists fewer than 450,000 distinct CDR3 sequences, about 15% occurring once. There are 15 residues in the CDR3. V was clipped by 6 bases and J by 1 base; unmatched bases: 6. The sample was also linked to a second study, of T cells in Graves' hyperthyroidism and ophthalmopathy.

The sequenced sample was peripheral blood mononuclear cells (PBMCs), obtained at new diagnosis, from a patient treated with antithyroid drugs. V is TRBV12-3 or TRBV12-4 and J is TRBJ2-1; 7 bases line up with TRBD1. This sequence was found in a middle-aged woman with Graves disease. CDR3 bases: TGTGCCAGCAGCCCCGGGACAGCGTCCTACAATGAGCAGTTCTTC. Translating it yields CASSPGTASYNEQFF.